This entry concerns a single T cell receptor (beta chain). Its antigen is not known. These data originate in a study of PD-L1 blockade in urothelial cancer. Across the study: Prior exposure to chemotherapy in patients amounted to 0 to 3 regimens received. Blood yielded a median of around 150,000 T cells per sample. Overall study results and limits: Below-median TCR clonality that was measured in pretreatment blood predicted better survival.

Sequenced by immunoSEQ multiplex PCR; TCRdb stores in-frame clones only, minus some. The profile shows 95,000 or so clones, roughly 84% of them singletons. Time point noted: pretreatment peripheral blood. Germline CDR1 is SGHNT and CDR2 is YENEEA. This CDR3 is built from 16 residues. V shed 0 bases and J shed 1 base, with 10 bases lying between them. The input for sequencing was PBMCs, taken around atezolizumab (anti-PD-L1) treatment. V and J are TRBV11-3 and TRBJ2-1, with D perhaps TRBD2 (5 bases). The sequence was collected from a man in his fifties or sixties with urothelial cancer. The CDR3 sequence: CASSLDLSGSYNEQFF. The CDR3 DNA is TGTGCCAGCAGCTTAGATCTGAGCGGATCCTACAATGAGCAGTTCTTC.